This TCR beta chain was sequenced for a study of cytomegalovirus exposure and HLA in healthy donors. The PCR was carried out with 60 Vbeta primers and 13 Jbeta primers. The repertoire was sequenced with immunoSEQ multiplex PCR; TCRdb's copy has only in-frame clones and lacks some. The sample records about 150,000 clones, around 75% being singletons. V lost 0 bases, J lost 6 bases, and 12 bases lay in between. CDR3 length equals 15 residues. The germline V gene encodes CDR1 SGHRS and CDR2 YFSETQ. This clone has more than one count but fewer than ten. The chain joins TRBV5-1 to TRBJ1-4, with D unresolved. The clonotype was recovered from a man younger than 35 in good health and CMV-seronegative. The sequenced sample was PBMCs. The CDR3 region is CASSLVGIGDEKLFF. The CDR3 DNA reads as TGCGCCAGCAGCTTGGTGGGTATCGGGGATGAAAAACTGTTTTTT.